This is a list of T cell receptor beta chains from one sample in a study of shared clonotypes between healthy human individuals. Assay used: immunoSEQ multiplex PCR; TCRdb lists only in-frame clones, some missing. This sample has 850,000 to 1,100,000 clones, with 77% found just once. Sequenced input: memory CD4+ T cells from PBMCs. These receptors originate from a man younger than 35 in good health. Some clones in this sample may be carry-over from other donors' samples. Each CDR3 is given with its conserved first and last residue. Each record gives: V gene, clone size, J gene, D gene, CDR3 protein, CDR3 DNA. D genes are given only for firm matches. A row's size may be missing; if present it is once, few, many or a size class.

TRBV28	NA	TRBJ1-2	NA	CASSPTGAATYGYGYTF	TGTGCCAGCAGTCCCACCGGTGCCGCGACCTACGGCTATGGCTACACCTTC
TRBV5-4	NA	TRBJ2-5	TRBD1	CASSFEVARGYETQYF	TGTGCCAGCAGCTTTGAGGTTGCCAGGGGGTACGAGACCCAGTACTTC
TRBV7-3	NA	TRBJ2-1	TRBD2	CASSSTLGTTNNEQFF	TGTGCCAGCAGTTCGACGTTGGGGACTACCAACAATGAGCAGTTCTTC
TRBV28	once	TRBJ2-7	TRBD2	CASSGRAFYEQYF	TGTGCCAGCAGCGGGAGGGCCTTCTACGAGCAGTACTTC
TRBV28	NA	TRBJ2-2	TRBD2	CARSFREGGTGELFF	TGTGCCCGCAGTTTTCGGGAGGGCGGGACCGGGGAGCTGTTTTTT
TRBV11-1	NA	TRBJ2-5	NA	CASSLGRQETQYF	TGTGCCAGCAGCTTAGGGCGGCAAGAGACCCAGTACTTC
TRBV28	once	TRBJ2-3	TRBD2	CASSQLEREGPDTQYF	TGTGCCAGCAGCCAACTAGAGCGGGAGGGCCCCGATACGCAGTATTTT
TRBV30	NA	TRBJ1-1	NA	CAWSFLGSRGTEAFF	TGTGCCTGGAGTTTCTTGGGGAGCAGAGGAACTGAAGCTTTCTTT
TRBV9	NA	TRBJ1-1	NA	CASSRLSRDTEAFF	TGTGCCAGCAGCCGACTTAGTAGAGACACTGAAGCTTTCTTT
TRBV15	few	TRBJ2-7	TRBD1	CATSGDRGKGDEQYF	TGTGCCACCAGCGGCGACAGGGGGAAAGGGGACGAGCAGTACTTC
TRBV10-3	few	TRBJ1-5	NA	CAISAEPGQPQHF	TGTGCCATCAGTGCTGAACCGGGGCAGCCCCAGCATTTT
TRBV27	NA	TRBJ2-2	TRBD2	CASSNHQLAGGPGELFF	TGTGCCAGCAGTAACCACCAACTAGCGGGAGGCCCCGGGGAGCTGTTTTTT
TRBV7-8	NA	TRBJ2-1	NA	CASSQWGDNEQFF	TGTGCCAGCAGCCAGTGGGGGGACAATGAGCAGTTCTTC
TRBV9	few	TRBJ2-7	NA	CASSAGTMTYEQYF	TGTGCCAGCAGCGCTGGGACAATGACCTACGAGCAGTACTTC
TRBV28	NA	TRBJ2-7	NA	CASSLVGTGVSEQYF	TGTGCCAGCAGTCTCGTAGGGACTGGGGTAAGCGAGCAGTACTTC
TRBV27	NA	TRBJ2-7	NA	CASRQNSGYYEQYF	TGTGCCAGCAGACAAAATAGCGGTTACTACGAGCAGTACTTC
TRBV27	once	TRBJ2-3	TRBD1	CASSLGQGEHTQYF	TGTGCCAGCAGTTTAGGACAGGGCGAACATACGCAGTATTTT
TRBV18	NA	TRBJ2-3	NA	CASSPLAGKVTDTQYF	TGTGCCAGCTCACCTTTGGCGGGGAAAGTAACAGATACGCAGTATTTT
TRBV6-5	NA	TRBJ2-7	NA	CASSPRTGAYYEQYF	TGTGCCAGCAGTCCCAGGACGGGCGCCTACTACGAGCAGTACTTC
TRBV2	NA	TRBJ1-3	NA	CASTGESSGNTIYF	TGTGCCAGCACCGGAGAGAGCTCTGGAAACACCATATATTTT
TRBV5-4	NA	TRBJ1-1	NA	CASSYRTARRNTEAFF	TGTGCCAGCAGCTACCGGACAGCGAGGCGCAACACTGAAGCTTTCTTT
TRBV19	NA	TRBJ1-1	NA	CASSRGEGGTEAFF	TGTGCCAGTAGTCGGGGGGAAGGAGGCACTGAAGCTTTCTTT
TRBV27	NA	TRBJ2-7	TRBD2	CASSLFAGVYEQYF	TGTGCCAGCAGTTTATTCGCGGGAGTTTACGAGCAGTACTTC
TRBV6-5	few	TRBJ2-7	NA	CASSSPGRGSTYEQYF	TGTGCCAGCAGTTCCCCGGGGAGAGGGAGTACCTACGAGCAGTACTTC
TRBV5-1	NA	TRBJ1-2	NA	CASSGPGDGYTF	TGCGCCAGCAGCGGACCGGGGGATGGCTACACCTTC
TRBV19	few	TRBJ1-1	NA	CASTHGALGVNTEAFF	TGTGCCAGTACCCACGGTGCCTTAGGGGTGAACACTGAAGCTTTCTTT
TRBV2	NA	TRBJ2-7	TRBD1	CASSPGGSFLILYF	TGTGCCAGCAGTCCAGGGGGATCCTTCTTGATTCTGTACTTC
TRBV7-8	NA	TRBJ1-5	NA	CASSLGLDQPQHF	TGTGCCAGCAGCTTAGGGCTGGATCAGCCCCAGCATTTT
TRBV7-9	NA	TRBJ2-7	TRBD2	CASRRWDYQDYEQYF	TGTGCCAGCAGGCGATGGGACTATCAAGACTACGAGCAGTACTTC